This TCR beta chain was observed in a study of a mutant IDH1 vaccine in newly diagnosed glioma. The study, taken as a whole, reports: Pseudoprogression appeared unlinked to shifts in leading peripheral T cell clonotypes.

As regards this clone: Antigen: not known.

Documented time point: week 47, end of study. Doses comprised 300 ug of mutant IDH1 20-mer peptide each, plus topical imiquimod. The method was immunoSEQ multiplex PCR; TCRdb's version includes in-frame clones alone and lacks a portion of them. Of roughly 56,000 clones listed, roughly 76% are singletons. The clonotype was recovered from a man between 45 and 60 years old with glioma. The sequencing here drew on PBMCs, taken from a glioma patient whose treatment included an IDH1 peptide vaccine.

This CDR3 reads CASSREGTLGAQYF. CDR3 bases: TGTGCCAGCAGCCGAGAGGGGACACTCGGGGCCCAGTACTTC. The rearrangement links TRBV2 to TRBJ2-5; tentative D call: TRBD1 (6 bases). Trimming pared 6 bases from V and 9 bases from J, leaving 20 bases between. The CDR3 totals 14 residues. The germline V gene has CDR1 SNHLY and CDR2 FYNNEI.